This entry concerns a single T cell receptor beta chain. The record originates from a study of blood T cell repertoires in COVID-19. Study-wide context: Spain, Italy and the United States supplied samples that represented acute and convalescent COVID-19. PBMCs, B-cell-depleted T cells, or T cells were the source of the cDNA or gDNA that made up the material.

Original processing methods: Nucleated cell counts were estimated from reference gene primer amplification. The method was immunoSEQ multiplex PCR; TCRdb's version includes in-frame clones alone and lacks a portion of them. V and J calls and clone size are as listed in that table; D and trimming were resolved from the DNA. The data show roughly 100,000 clones, more than 70% seen once. Trimming cost V 3 bases and J 1 base; bases outside gene matches: 0. The germline gives CDR1 MNHEY, CDR2 SMNVEV (reference sequence). The CDR3 contains 14 residues. The clonotype was recovered from a human donor in a cohort sampled during active COVID-19. Sequenced: peripheral blood. The chain links TRBV27 to TRBJ1-1; 9 bases map to TRBD1. The CDR3 loop reads CASSLGQGNTEAFF. The DNA for the CDR3 is TGTGCCAGCAGTTTGGGACAGGGGAACACTGAAGCTTTCTTT.